Given below is one TCR beta chain in context. The antigen remains undetermined. This record comes from a study of T cell responses to AZD1222 COVID-19 vaccine. V lost 0 bases to trimming and J lost 5 bases; unmatched junction nucleotides: 3. This CDR3 contains 14 residues. The germline CDR1 and CDR2 sequences are SGHNT and YYREEE (reference sequence). Regarding the study as a whole: As reported, nearly half of all spike-specific TCRs target variant regions that are unmutated. Recipients of two AZD1222 doses showed rising Spike-specific TCR breadth and depth.

The table came from immunoSEQ multiplex PCR; TCRdb's copy has only in-frame clones and leaves some out. The data hold about 180,000 clones, with 85% to 95% observed a single time. The sequence was collected from an adult who received the MenACWY meningococcal vaccine as a control. The sequences come from peripheral blood, collected 28 days after the second dose of the MenACWY control vaccine. V gene TRBV5-4 combines with J gene TRBJ1-2, with 8 bases identical to TRBD1. In DNA, the CDR3 is TGTGCCAGCAGCTTGGCCCGGACAGGGTATGGCTACACCTTC. Translating it yields CASSLARTGYGYTF. Drawing the rest from reference TRBV5-4 and TRBJ1-2, the complete variable domain is ETGVTQSPTHLIKTRGQQVTLRCSSQSGHNTVSWYQQALGQGPQFIFQYYREEENGRGNFPPRFSGLQFPNYSSELNVNALELDDSALYLCASSLARTGYGYTFGSGTRLTVV.